The source of this T cell receptor (beta chain) is a study of cytomegalovirus exposure and HLA in healthy donors. On this clone itself: Antigen: not known.

PCR was performed using 60 Vbeta and 13 Jbeta primers. The assay was immunoSEQ multiplex PCR, and TCRdb's table has in-frame clones only and misses some. In the table there are tens of thousands of clones, more than 65% of which are singletons. In germline, CDR1 is SNHLY, CDR2 FYNNEI. The CDR3 is 11 amino acids. V was pared by 8 bases and J by 2 bases, with 7 bases between. Points from the study as a whole: CMV serostatus was the only recorded immune exposure for donors.

The source material was PBMCs. The V call is TRBV2, the J call TRBJ2-7; no clear D. This TCR came from a man in his 70s in good health and CMV-seropositive. The CDR3 here is CASSQTYEQYF. The CDR3 DNA sequence: TGTGCCAGCTCCCAGACCTACGAGCAGTACTTC.